This paragraph covers one T cell receptor (beta chain) sequence. This sample stems from a study of human T cells and chemical hapten exposure. One entry per CDR3 protein results from TCRdb running MiXCR on the RACE reads. The sample yields around 360,000 distinct CDR3 sequences, just under 6.5% seen once. Regarding time point: patch test 2, 6 weeks after DPC sensitization. As for treatment: therapeutic diphenylcyclopropenone sensitization with weekly scalp DPC. Sample donors consisted of patients with alopecia, aged 18 to 70 years, who were suitable for DPC. The ends lost 1 base at V and 0 bases at J; junction bases unmatched: 4. The CDR3 has 18 amino acids.

The TCR was taken from a woman aged 18-35 years with alopecia areata. Some clones in this sample may be carry-over from other donors' samples. The chain uses TRBV12-3 or TRBV12-4 and TRBJ2-6, with 9 bases matching TRBD1. The specimen comprised whole blood, sampled in connection with sensitization to the hapten diphenylcyclopropenone (DPC). CDR3 loop: CASSLVWDRVSGANVLTF. The CDR3 DNA sequence: TGTGCCAGCAGTTTAGTTTGGGACAGGGTCTCTGGGGCCAACGTCCTGACTTTC.